The present T cell receptor (beta chain) was sequenced within a study of T cell changes during pregnancy in multiple sclerosis. CDR1 and CDR2 from the germline V gene are SGDLS and YYNGEE. J lost 6 bases, V lost 3 bases, and 4 bases had no gene match. The CDR3 covers 15 residues. The repertoire was sequenced with immunoSEQ multiplex PCR; TCRdb's copy has only in-frame clones and lacks some. The table lists some 80,000 clones, roughly 95% of them singletons. V is TRBV9 and J is TRBJ2-1; TRBD1 matches at 12 bases. This sample comprised peripheral blood, obtained in the second trimester of pregnancy. The source is a female donor with multiple sclerosis, enrolled in a pregnancy study. The CDR3 DNA follows: TGTGCCAGCAGCGAGGAGGGACAGGGGGCCAATGAGCAGTTCTTC. It codes for CASSEEGQGANEQFF.